One and the same sample provided the 27 T cell receptor beta chains below, sequenced in a study of blood T cells in healthy people across ages. With a J-beta primer mix and a sample-barcoded 5' primer, a second PCR ran about 7 to 11 cycles. MiXCR, run by TCRdb on the 5' RACE reads, gives a single entry per CDR3 protein. The sample carries 1.6 million or so distinct CDR3 sequences, roughly a third recorded once. The sequenced sample was blood. The source is a woman in her twenties or thirties in good health.

This clonotype has ten or more counts. The rearrangement links TRBV28 to TRBJ2-3; TRBD2 aligns across 9 bases. V dropped 3 bases and J dropped 1; count of bases not matched to a gene: 11. Germline V lookup: CDR1 MDHEN, CDR2 SYDVKM. The CDR3 extends over 18 amino acids. CDR3 DNA sequence: TGTGCCAGCAGTTTCCAATTCCGCGGGAGGGCCGGCACAGATACGCAGTATTTT. Protein product: CASSFQFRGRAGTDTQYF.

This clonotype was recorded only once. A junction end diverges from the germline sequence, so it may reflect a read error. The chain couples TRBV20-1 to TRBJ2-7; 12 bases are shared with TRBD2. The J call may not be correct, given that the DNA end is closer to TRBJ2-5. The CDR3 loop spans 17 amino acids. The germline gives CDR1 DFQATT, CDR2 SNEGSKA (reference sequence). CDR3 amino acids: CSARPLAGGPGWETQYF. The CDR3 bases are TGTAGTGCTAGACCTCTAGCGGGAGGGCCTGGGTGGGAGACCCAGTACTTC.

V usage is TRBV20-1 and J usage is TRBJ2-7; D possibly uses TRBD1 or TRBD2 (5 bases each). V lost 5 bases, J lost 3 bases, and 17 bases lay in between. The CDR3 loop spans 14 amino acids. CDR1 DFQATT and CDR2 SNEGSKA come from the germline V gene (reference sequence). The CDR3 coding sequence is TGCAGTGCTCCGAGGCTGGGGGAATTCTACGAGCAGTACTTC. This codes for CSAPRLGEFYEQYF.

The chain recombines TRBV20-1 with TRBJ2-2; D might be TRBD1 or TRBD2, each matching 7 bases. CDR1 DFQATT and CDR2 SNEGSKA come from the germline V gene (reference sequence). Between the trimmed V and J ends, which lost 2 bases and 5 bases, there was a span of 18 bases. CDR3 length: 16 amino acids. CDR3 in DNA: TGCAGTGCTAGAACCGCAGGGGGGGGGCCTACCGGGGAGCTGTTTTTT. This sequence encodes CSARTAGGGPTGELFF.

This clonotype was detected a few times. V usage is TRBV12-3 or TRBV12-4 and J usage is TRBJ2-7, with D possibly being TRBD2 (6 bases). The CDR3 runs 15 residues. V shed 4 bases and J shed 5 bases, with 18 bases lying between them. CDR3 bases: TGTGCCAGCAGTTCCACCGCTAGCGCGGGCCACGAGCAGTACTTC. Translated: CASSSTASAGHEQYF.

This clonotype has more than one count but fewer than ten. The V and J genes are TRBV27 and TRBJ2-3; tentative D call: TRBD2 (6 bases). The CDR3 contains 14 residues. Germline loops: CDR1 MNHEY, CDR2 SMNVEV (reference sequence). V shed 6 bases and J shed 2 bases, with 12 bases lying between them. CDR3 in amino acids: CASSTGETTDTQYF. DNA for the CDR3: TGTGCCAGCAGCACGGGGGAGACCACAGATACGCAGTATTTT.

This clonotype was observed a handful of times. J is TRBJ2-7 and V is TRBV20-1; 8 bases match TRBD2. CDR1 DFQATT and CDR2 SNEGSKA come from the germline V gene (reference sequence). V was pared by 0 bases and J by 3 bases, with 10 bases of the junction left unmatched. CDR3 length equals 16 residues. The DNA for the CDR3 is TGCAGTGCTAGAGATTGGAAGCGGGGGTCCCGCTACGAGCAGTACTTC. The encoded protein is CSARDWKRGSRYEQYF.

The chain couples TRBV6-5 to TRBJ1-2, with 8 positions matching TRBD1. V lost 2 bases and J lost 5; bases outside the gene matches: 22. The CDR3 runs 20 residues. The germline gives CDR1 MNHEY, CDR2 SVGAGI. CDR3 bases: TGTGCCAGCAGTTACGACGGCCAGGGGGCGCGCAGCGCGGACAGTTATGGCTACACCTTC. Translated, it gives CASSYDGQGARSADSYGYTF.

This clonotype was seen at least ten times. The chain recombines TRBV6-2 or TRBV6-3 with TRBJ2-1; 11 bases match TRBD2. CDR3 length: 18 residues. V lost 4 bases to trimming and J lost 0 bases; unmatched junction nucleotides: 8. Germline V gene data show CDR1 as MNHEY and CDR2 as SVGEGT. CDR3 residues: CASSFGGTSGHSYNEQFF. The CDR3 DNA reads TGTGCCAGCAGTTTCGGAGGGACTAGCGGTCACTCCTACAATGAGCAGTTCTTC.

This clonotype was counted only a few times. DNA for the CDR3: TGTGCCAGCAGCCCAAGAGAGAGCGGGACCTACGAGCAGTACTTC. The encoded protein is CASSPRESGTYEQYF. The chain is built from TRBV3-1 and TRBJ2-7; 7 bases line up with TRBD2. Trimming cost V 4 bases and J 2 bases; bases outside gene matches: 8. The CDR3 consists of 15 residues. Germline loops: CDR1 LGHDT, CDR2 YNNKEL (reference sequence).

Only a few counts were recorded for this clonotype. The chain couples TRBV20-1 to TRBJ2-7; 13 bases fit TRBD2. The CDR3 sequence is 15 residues long. With 5 bases clipped from V and 2 bases from J, the junction kept 6 bases outside the gene matches. CDR1 DFQATT and CDR2 SNEGSKA come from the germline V gene (reference sequence). CDR3 DNA sequence: TGCAGTGCTCAACGGACTAGCGGGAGACCCTACGAGCAGTACTTC. Translating it yields CSAQRTSGRPYEQYF.

The chain recombines TRBV4-1 with TRBJ1-2; TRBD1 might be the D (5 bases). The CDR3 covers 15 residues. Trimming shortened V by 7 bases and J by 4 bases, and 19 bases separated the two germline ends. Germline-derived CDR1 and CDR2 are MGHRA and YSYEKL. The CDR3 DNA is TGCGCCAGCACCAGTAGTCCAGGGACCGTCTATGGCTACACCTTC. Amino acid sequence: CASTSSPGTVYGYTF.

This clonotype came up a few times. This sequence joins TRBV20-1 and TRBJ2-7, with D unresolved. Germline CDR1 is DFQATT and CDR2 is SNEGSKA (reference sequence). The CDR3 has 13 residues. V was clipped by 4 bases and J by 10 bases, with 20 bases between them. As DNA, the CDR3 is TGCAGTGCTAACAACCCAATGTTAATGGGTCAGTACTTC. Protein: CSANNPMLMGQYF.

This clonotype was detected many times. The chain uses TRBV5-1 and TRBJ2-1; a possible D gene is TRBD2 (5 bases). Germline loops: CDR1 SGHRS, CDR2 YFSETQ. V lost 4 bases to trimming and J lost 7 bases, with 15 bases between them. CDR3 size: 14 residues. In DNA, the CDR3 is TGCGCCAGCAGCATTAGCGTTTCGGGTAATGAGCAGTTCTTC. It translates to CASSISVSGNEQFF.

Turning to this clonotype: An end of the junction differs from the germline gene, which may be a read error. The J gene is TRBJ2-1, the V gene TRBV13, with a weak D call TRBD2 (6 bases). Germline CDR1 is PRHDT and CDR2 is FYEKMQ (reference sequence). CDR3 length: 12 amino acids. In nucleotides, the CDR3 is TGTGCCTGCAGTCTAGCGTACAATGAGCAGTTCTTC. Its translation is CACSLAYNEQFF.

The chain combines TRBV5-4 with TRBJ1-3, with a tentative D call TRBD1 (5 bases). The CDR3 contains 16 residues. CDR1 SGHNT and CDR2 YYREEE come from the germline V gene (reference sequence). Trimming pared 3 bases from V and 0 bases from J, leaving 13 bases between. In DNA form, the CDR3 reads TGTGCCAGCAGCTCGGGGGGGATGAACTCTGGAAACACCATATATTTT. Amino acids: CASSSGGMNSGNTIYF.

V usage is TRBV29-1 and J usage is TRBJ2-7, with TRBD1 identical over 8 bases. The V segment lost 6 bases and the J segment 4 bases; nucleotides outside the gene matches: 8. CDR3 size: 13 residues. The V gene's germline CDR1 is SQVTM and CDR2 ANQGSEA. This CDR3 reads CSVRQGFSYEQYF. The CDR3 DNA follows: TGCAGCGTACGACAGGGGTTTTCTTACGAGCAGTACTTC.

The rearrangement uses TRBV20-1 and TRBJ2-1; D gene uncertain. V lost 0 bases and J 3 bases, leaving 12 bases between the germline ends. Per the germline V gene, CDR1 is DFQATT and CDR2 is SNEGSKA (reference sequence). The CDR3 loop spans 15 amino acids. The CDR3 loop reads CSARDRLRVYNEQFF. CDR3 nucleotides: TGCAGTGCTAGAGACAGGTTACGCGTCTACAATGAGCAGTTCTTC.

This clonotype was seen a few times. The chain uses TRBV27 and TRBJ2-3, with TRBD2 identical over 13 bases. V lost 3 bases and J lost 3; bases outside the gene matches: 3. CDR1 MNHEY and CDR2 SMNVEV come from the germline V gene (reference sequence). CDR3 length: 16 amino acids. CDR3 sequence (DNA): TGTGCCAGCAGTTTCGGACTAGCGGGAGTTACAGATACGCAGTATTTT. This sequence encodes CASSFGLAGVTDTQYF.

V gene TRBV2 combines with J gene TRBJ2-3; D uncertain. Trimming stripped 5 bases from V and 3 bases from J, with 12 bases between. Germline values: CDR1 SNHLY, CDR2 FYNNEI. The CDR3 contains 14 residues. This chain's CDR3 is CASSRADGTDTQYF. As DNA, the CDR3 is TGTGCCAGCAGTCGGGCAGACGGTACAGATACGCAGTATTTT.

The DNA of the CDR3 is TGTGCCAGCAGCACTGAGGCCAGGTGGAGAGATACGCAGTATTTT. It is translated as CASSTEARWRDTQYF. The gene calls are TRBV5-7 and TRBJ2-3; D call uncertain. Being an ORF, TRBV5-7 has a function that is uncertain. The CDR3 is made up of 15 amino acids. V was cut by 4 bases and J by 5 bases, with 17 bases left in between.

The gene calls are TRBV28 and TRBJ2-7; D perhaps matches TRBD2 (7 bases). Trimming took 1 base from V and 0 from J, leaving 13 bases between them. This CDR3 has 16 amino acids. CDR1 is MDHEN and CDR2 is SYDVKM in the germline V gene. CDR3 residues: CASSLLGGGSSYEQYF. The CDR3 region has the DNA TGTGCCAGCAGTTTATTGGGAGGGGGAAGCTCCTACGAGCAGTACTTC.

Here the CDR3 reads CASSLAPSKVNGYTF. CDR3 in DNA: TGCGCCAGCAGCTTGGCGCCCAGCAAGGTGAACGGCTACACCTTC. The V and J genes are TRBV5-1 and TRBJ1-2; D remains unclear. V was clipped by 0 bases and J by 8 bases, with 17 bases between them. Per the germline V gene, CDR1 is SGHRS and CDR2 is YFSETQ. This CDR3 is built from 15 residues.

The chain links TRBV5-4 to TRBJ2-5; D gene unclear. Trimming removed 0 bases from V and 11 bases from J, with 14 bases in between. Per germline, CDR1 SGHNT and CDR2 YYREEE (reference sequence). The CDR3 contains 13 residues. The CDR3 loop is CASSLEGRSGQYF. CDR3 sequence (DNA): TGTGCCAGCAGCTTGGAAGGGCGGTCCGGGCAGTACTTC.

This clonotype was seen a handful of times. The J gene is TRBJ1-2, the V gene TRBV20-1, with D maybe TRBD1 (6 bases). The CDR3 length is 13 residues. Looked up from germline, CDR1 is DFQATT and CDR2 is SNEGSKA (reference sequence). The CDR3, as DNA: TGCCTCCTGGGGGAGGGGGAGAACTATGGCTACACCTTC. It is translated as CLLGEGENYGYTF.

This clonotype was counted many times. The chain employs TRBV15 and TRBJ2-7; D not certain. CDR1 LNHNV and CDR2 YYDKDF come from the germline V gene (reference sequence). V was shortened by 0 bases and J by 0 bases, with 6 bases between the two germline ends. This CDR3 spans 14 amino acids. The DNA of the CDR3 is TGTGCCACCAGCAGAGACCGTTACTCCTACGAGCAGTACTTC. The encoded protein is CATSRDRYSYEQYF.

The chain recombines TRBV30 with TRBJ2-3; D is ambiguous. V was clipped by 0 bases and J by 0 bases, with 10 bases between them. CDR1 and CDR2 (germline): GTSNPN, SVGIG (reference sequence). The CDR3 runs 15 residues. CDR3 nucleotides: TGTGCCTGGAGTGTAGGAGCGACTAGCACAGATACGCAGTATTTT. Protein sequence: CAWSVGATSTDTQYF. The full variable domain, with the rest looked up from reference TRBV30 and TRBJ2-3, is SQTIHQWPATLVQPVGSPLSLECTVEGTSNPNLYWYRQAAGRGLQLLFYSVGIGQISSEVPQNLSASRPQDRQFILSSKKLLLSDSGFYLCAWSVGATSTDTQYFGPGTRLTVL.